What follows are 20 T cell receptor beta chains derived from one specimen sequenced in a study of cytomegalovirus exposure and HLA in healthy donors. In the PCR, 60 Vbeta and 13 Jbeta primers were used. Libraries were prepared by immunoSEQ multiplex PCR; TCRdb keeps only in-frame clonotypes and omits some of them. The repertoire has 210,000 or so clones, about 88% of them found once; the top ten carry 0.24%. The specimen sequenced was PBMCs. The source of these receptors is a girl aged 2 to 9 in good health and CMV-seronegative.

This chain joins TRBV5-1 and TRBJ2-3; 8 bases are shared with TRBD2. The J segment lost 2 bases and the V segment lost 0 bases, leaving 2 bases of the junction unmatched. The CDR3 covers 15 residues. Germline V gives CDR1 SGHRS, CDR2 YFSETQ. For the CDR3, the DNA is TGCGCCAGCAGCTTGGACGGGAGGGTCACAGATACGCAGTATTTT. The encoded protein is CASSLDGRVTDTQYF.

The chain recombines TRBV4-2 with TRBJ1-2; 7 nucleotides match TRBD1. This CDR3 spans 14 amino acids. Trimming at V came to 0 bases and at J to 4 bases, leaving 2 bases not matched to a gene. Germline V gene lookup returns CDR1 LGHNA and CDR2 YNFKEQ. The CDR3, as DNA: TGTGCCAGCAGCCAAGACGGGGACAGCTATGGCTACACCTTC. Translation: CASSQDGDSYGYTF.

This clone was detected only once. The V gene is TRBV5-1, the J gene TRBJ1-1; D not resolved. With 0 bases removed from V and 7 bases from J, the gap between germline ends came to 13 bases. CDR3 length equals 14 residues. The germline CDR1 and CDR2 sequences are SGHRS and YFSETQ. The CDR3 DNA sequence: TGCGCCAGCAGCTTGGCGGCGGTGCGGGATGAAGCTTTCTTT. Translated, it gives CASSLAAVRDEAFF.

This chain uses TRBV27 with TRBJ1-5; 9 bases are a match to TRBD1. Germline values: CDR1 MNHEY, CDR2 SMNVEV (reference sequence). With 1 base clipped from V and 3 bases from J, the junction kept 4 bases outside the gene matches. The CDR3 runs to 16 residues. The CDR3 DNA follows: TGTGCCAGCAGTTTATATGGGACAGGGCTCAATCAGCCCCAGCATTTT. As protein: CASSLYGTGLNQPQHF.

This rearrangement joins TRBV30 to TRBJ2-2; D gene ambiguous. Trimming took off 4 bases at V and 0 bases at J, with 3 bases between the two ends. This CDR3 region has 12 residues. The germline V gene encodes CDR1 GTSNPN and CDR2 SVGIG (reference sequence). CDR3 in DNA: TGTGCCTGGACCGCGAACACCGGGGAGCTGTTTTTT. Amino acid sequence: CAWTANTGELFF.

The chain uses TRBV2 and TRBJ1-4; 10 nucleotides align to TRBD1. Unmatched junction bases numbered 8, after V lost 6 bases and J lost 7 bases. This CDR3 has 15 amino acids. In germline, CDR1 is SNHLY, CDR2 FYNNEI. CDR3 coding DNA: TGTGCCAGCAGCATGGGGGGGACAGGGGCTGAAAAACTGTTTTTT. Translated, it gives CASSMGGTGAEKLFF.

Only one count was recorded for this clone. CDR3 protein: CASSQPGLAGLSQETQYF. In DNA form, the CDR3 reads TGCGCCAGCAGCCAACCGGGACTAGCGGGATTGAGTCAAGAGACCCAGTACTTC. The chain has TRBV4-1 and TRBJ2-5; 13 nucleotides agree with TRBD2. Germline CDR1 reads MGHRA; CDR2 reads YSYEKL. V lost 2 bases to trimming and J lost 2 bases; unmatched junction nucleotides: 8. The CDR3 is 18 residues long.

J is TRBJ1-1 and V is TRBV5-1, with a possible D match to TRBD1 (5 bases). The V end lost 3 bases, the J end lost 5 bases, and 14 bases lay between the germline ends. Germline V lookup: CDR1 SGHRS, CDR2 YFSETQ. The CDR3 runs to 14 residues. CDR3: CASSYGGGTTEAFF. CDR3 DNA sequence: TGCGCCAGCAGCTACGGGGGTGGGACGACTGAAGCTTTCTTT.

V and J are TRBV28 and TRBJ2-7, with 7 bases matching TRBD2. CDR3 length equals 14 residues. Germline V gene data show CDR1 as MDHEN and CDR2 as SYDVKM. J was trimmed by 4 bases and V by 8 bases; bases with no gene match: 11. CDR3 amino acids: CASCLAGDRYEQYF. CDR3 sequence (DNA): TGTGCCAGCTGTCTGGCGGGAGATCGGTACGAGCAGTACTTC. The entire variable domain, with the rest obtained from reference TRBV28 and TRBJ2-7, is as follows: DVKVTQSSRYLVKRTGEKVFLECVQDMDHENMFWYRQDPGLGLRLIYFSYDVKMKEKGDIPEGYSVSREKKERFSLILESASTNQTSMYLCASCLAGDRYEQYFGPGTRLTVT.

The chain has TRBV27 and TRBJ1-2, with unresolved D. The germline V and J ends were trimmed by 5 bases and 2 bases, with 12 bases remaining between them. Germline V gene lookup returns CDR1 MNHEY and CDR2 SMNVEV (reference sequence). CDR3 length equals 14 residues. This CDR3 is CASSPGLLNYGYTF. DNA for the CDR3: TGTGCCAGCAGTCCCGGACTGCTAAACTATGGCTACACCTTC.

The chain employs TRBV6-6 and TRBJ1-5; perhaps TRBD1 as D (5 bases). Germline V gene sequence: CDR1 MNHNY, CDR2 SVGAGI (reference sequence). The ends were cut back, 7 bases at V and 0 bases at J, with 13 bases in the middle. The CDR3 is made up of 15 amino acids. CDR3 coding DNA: TGTGCCAGCAACCTGAACGGACATAGCAATCAGCCCCAGCATTTT. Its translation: CASNLNGHSNQPQHF.

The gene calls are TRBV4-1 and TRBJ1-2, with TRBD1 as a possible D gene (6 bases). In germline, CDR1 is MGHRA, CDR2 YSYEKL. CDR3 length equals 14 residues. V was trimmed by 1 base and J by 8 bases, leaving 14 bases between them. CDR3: CASSQAGGAEGYTF. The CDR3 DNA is TGCGCCAGCAGCCAAGCGGGGGGGGCGGAAGGCTACACCTTC.

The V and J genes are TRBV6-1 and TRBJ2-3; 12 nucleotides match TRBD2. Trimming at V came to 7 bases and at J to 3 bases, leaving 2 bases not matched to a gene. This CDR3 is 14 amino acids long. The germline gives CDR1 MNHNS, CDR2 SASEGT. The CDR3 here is CASNLAGGTDTQYF. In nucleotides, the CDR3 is TGTGCCAGCAATCTAGCGGGGGGGACAGATACGCAGTATTTT.

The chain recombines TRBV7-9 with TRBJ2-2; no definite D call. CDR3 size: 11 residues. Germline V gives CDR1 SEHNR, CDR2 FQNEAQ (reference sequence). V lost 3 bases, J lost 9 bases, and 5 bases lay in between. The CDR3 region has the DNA TGTGCCAGCAGCTTGGCCAGGGAGCTGTTTTTT. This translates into CASSLARELFF. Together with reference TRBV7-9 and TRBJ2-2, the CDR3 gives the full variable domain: DTGVSQNPRHKITKRGQNVTFRCDPISEHNRLYWYRQTLGQGPEFLTYFQNEAQLEKSRLLSDRFSAERPKGSFSTLEIQRTEQGDSAMYLCASSLARELFFGEGSRLTVL.

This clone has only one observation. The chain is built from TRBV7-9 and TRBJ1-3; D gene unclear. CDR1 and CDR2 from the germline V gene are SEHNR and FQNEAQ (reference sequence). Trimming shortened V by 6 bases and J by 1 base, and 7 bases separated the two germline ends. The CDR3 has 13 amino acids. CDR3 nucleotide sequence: TGTGCCAGCAGGGGAGCATCTGGAAACACCATATATTTT. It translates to CASRGASGNTIYF. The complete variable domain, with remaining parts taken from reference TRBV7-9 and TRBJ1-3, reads DTGVSQNPRHKITKRGQNVTFRCDPISEHNRLYWYRQTLGQGPEFLTYFQNEAQLEKSRLLSDRFSAERPKGSFSTLEIQRTEQGDSAMYLCASRGASGNTIYFGEGSWLTVV.

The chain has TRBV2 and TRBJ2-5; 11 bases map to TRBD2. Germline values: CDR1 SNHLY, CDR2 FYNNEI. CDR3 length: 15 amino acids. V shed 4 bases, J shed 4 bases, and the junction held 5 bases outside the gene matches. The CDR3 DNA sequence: TGTGCCAGCAGTGTGATAACTAGCGGGGGAGAGACCCAGTACTTC. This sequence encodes CASSVITSGGETQYF.

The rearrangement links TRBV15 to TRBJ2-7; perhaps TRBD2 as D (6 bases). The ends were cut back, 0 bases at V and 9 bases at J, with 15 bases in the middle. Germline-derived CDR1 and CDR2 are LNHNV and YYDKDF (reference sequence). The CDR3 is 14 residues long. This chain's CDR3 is CATSRDLLAQRQYF. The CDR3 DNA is TGTGCCACCAGCAGAGATCTCCTAGCGCAAAGGCAGTACTTC. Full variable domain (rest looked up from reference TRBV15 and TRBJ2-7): DAMVIQNPRYQVTQFGKPVTLSCSQTLNHNVMYWYQQKSSQAPKLLFHYYDKDFNNEADTPDNFQSRRPNTSFCFLDIRSPGLGDTAMYLCATSRDLLAQRQYFGPGTRLTVT.

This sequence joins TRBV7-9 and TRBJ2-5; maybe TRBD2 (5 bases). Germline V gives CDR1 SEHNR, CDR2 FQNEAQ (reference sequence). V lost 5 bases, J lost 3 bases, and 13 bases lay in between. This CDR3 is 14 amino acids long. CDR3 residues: CASSEKVGKETQYF. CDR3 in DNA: TGTGCCAGCAGCGAAAAGGTCGGGAAAGAGACCCAGTACTTC. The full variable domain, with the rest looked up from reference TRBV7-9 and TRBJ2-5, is DTGVSQNPRHKITKRGQNVTFRCDPISEHNRLYWYRQTLGQGPEFLTYFQNEAQLEKSRLLSDRFSAERPKGSFSTLEIQRTEQGDSAMYLCASSEKVGKETQYFGPGTRLLVL.

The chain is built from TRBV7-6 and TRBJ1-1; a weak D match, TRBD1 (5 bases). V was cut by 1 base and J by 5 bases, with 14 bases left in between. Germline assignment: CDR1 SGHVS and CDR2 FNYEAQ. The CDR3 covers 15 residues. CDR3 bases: TGTGCCAGCAGCTTAGGTTCCACCGGGGGGACTGAAGCTTTCTTT. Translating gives CASSLGSTGGTEAFF. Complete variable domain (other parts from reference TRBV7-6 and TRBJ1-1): GAGVSQSPRYKVTKRGQDVALRCDPISGHVSLYWYRQALGQGPEFLTYFNYEAQQDKSGLPNDRFSAERPEGSISTLTIQRTEQRDSAMYRCASSLGSTGGTEAFFGQGTRLTVV.

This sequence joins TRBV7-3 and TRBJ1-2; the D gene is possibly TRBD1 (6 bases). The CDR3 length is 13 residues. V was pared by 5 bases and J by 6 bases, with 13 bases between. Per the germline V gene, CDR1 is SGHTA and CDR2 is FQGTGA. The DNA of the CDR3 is TGTGCCAGCAGCACCATCCCAGGGGATGGCTACACCTTC. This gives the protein CASSTIPGDGYTF. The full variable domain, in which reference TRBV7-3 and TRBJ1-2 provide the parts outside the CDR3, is GAGVSQTPSNKVTEKGKYVELRCDPISGHTALYWYRQSLGQGPEFLIYFQGTGAADDSGLPNDRFFAVRPEGSVSTLKIQRTERGDSAVYLCASSTIPGDGYTFGSGTRLTVV.